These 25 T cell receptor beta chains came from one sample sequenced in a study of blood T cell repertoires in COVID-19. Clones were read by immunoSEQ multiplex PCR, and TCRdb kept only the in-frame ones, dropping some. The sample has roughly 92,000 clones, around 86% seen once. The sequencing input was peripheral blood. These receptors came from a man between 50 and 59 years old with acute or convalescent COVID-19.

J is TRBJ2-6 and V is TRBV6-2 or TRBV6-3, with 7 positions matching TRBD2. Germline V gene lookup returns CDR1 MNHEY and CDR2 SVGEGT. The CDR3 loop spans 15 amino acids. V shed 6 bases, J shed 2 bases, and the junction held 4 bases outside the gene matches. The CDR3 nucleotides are TGTGCCAGCAGCCATGGGACTACTGGGGCCAACGTCCTGACTTTC. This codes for CASSHGTTGANVLTF.

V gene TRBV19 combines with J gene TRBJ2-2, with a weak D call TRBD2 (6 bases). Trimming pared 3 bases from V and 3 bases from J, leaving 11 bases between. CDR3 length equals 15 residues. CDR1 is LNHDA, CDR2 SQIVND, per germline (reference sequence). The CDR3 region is CASSIWGRYTGELFF. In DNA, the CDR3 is TGTGCCAGTAGTATCTGGGGGAGGTACACCGGGGAGCTGTTTTTT.

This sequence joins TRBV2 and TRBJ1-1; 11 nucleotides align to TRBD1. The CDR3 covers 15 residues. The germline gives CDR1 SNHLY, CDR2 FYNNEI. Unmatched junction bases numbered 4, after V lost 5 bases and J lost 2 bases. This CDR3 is CASSWGQGGNTEAFF. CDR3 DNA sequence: TGTGCCAGCAGTTGGGGACAGGGGGGAAACACTGAAGCTTTCTTT.

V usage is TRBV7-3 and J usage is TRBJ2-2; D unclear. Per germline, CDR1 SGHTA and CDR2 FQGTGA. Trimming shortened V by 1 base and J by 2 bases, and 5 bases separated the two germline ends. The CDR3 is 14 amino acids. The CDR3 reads CASSLSGNTGELFF. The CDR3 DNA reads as TGTGCCAGCAGCTTAAGCGGAAACACCGGGGAGCTGTTTTTT.

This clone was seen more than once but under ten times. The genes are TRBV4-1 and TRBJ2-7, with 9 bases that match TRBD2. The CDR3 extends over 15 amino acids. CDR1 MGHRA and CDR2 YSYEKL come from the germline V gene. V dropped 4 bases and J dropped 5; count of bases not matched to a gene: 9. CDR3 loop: CASSLLAGRSDEQYF. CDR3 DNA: TGCGCCAGCAGCCTCCTAGCGGGAAGGAGTGACGAGCAGTACTTC.

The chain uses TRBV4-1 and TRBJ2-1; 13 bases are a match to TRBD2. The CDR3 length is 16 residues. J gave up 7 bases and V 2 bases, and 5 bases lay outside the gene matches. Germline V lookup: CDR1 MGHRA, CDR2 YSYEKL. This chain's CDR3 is CASSQRRTSGGNEQFF. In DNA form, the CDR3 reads TGCGCCAGCAGCCAACGCCGGACTAGCGGGGGTAATGAGCAGTTCTTC.

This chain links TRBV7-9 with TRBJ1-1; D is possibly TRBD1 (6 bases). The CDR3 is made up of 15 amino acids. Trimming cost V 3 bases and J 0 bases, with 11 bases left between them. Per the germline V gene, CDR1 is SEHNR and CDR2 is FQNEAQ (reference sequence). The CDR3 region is CASSFTGTLNTEAFF. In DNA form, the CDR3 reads TGTGCCAGCAGCTTCACCGGGACATTGAACACTGAAGCTTTCTTT.

CDR3 loop: CASSRLVSNQPQHF. The CDR3 DNA follows: TGTGCCAGCAGTAGACTCGTAAGCAATCAGCCCCAGCATTTT. V gene TRBV2 combines with J gene TRBJ1-5; no clear D. The CDR3 is made up of 14 amino acids. Germline lookup yields CDR1 SNHLY and CDR2 FYNNEI. Trimming took off 5 bases at V and 1 base at J, with 9 bases between the two ends.

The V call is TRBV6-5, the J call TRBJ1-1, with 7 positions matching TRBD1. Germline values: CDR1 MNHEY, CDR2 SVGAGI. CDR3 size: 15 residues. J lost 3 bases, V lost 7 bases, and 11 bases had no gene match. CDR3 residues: CASTRSGTAYTEAFF. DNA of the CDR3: TGTGCCAGCACCAGGTCCGGGACAGCATACACTGAAGCTTTCTTT.

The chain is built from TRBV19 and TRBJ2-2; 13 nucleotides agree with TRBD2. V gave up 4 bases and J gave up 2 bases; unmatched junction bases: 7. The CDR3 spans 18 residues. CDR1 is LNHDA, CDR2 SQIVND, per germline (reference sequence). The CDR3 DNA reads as TGTGCCAGTAGTACTCCGGGACTAGCGGGAACAAACACCGGGGAGCTGTTTTTT. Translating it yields CASSTPGLAGTNTGELFF. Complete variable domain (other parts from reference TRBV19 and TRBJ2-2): DGGITQSPKYLFRKEGQNVTLSCEQNLNHDAMYWYRQDPGQGLRLIYYSQIVNDFQKGDIAEGYSVSREKKESFPLTVTSAQKNPTAFYLCASSTPGLAGTNTGELFFGEGSRLTVL.

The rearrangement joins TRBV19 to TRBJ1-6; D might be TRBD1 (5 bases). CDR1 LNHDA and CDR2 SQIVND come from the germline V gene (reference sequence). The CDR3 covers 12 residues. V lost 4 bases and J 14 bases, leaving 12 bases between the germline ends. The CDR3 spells CASSTTGGSLHF. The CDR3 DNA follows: TGTGCCAGTAGTACGACGGGGGGGTCCCTCCACTTT.

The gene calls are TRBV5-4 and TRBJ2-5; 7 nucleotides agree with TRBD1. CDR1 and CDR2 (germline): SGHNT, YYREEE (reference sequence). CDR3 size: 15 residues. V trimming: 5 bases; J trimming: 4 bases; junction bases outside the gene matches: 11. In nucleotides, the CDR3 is TGTGCCAGCAGTTCTGACAGGGATAGAGGAGAGACCCAGTACTTC. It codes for CASSSDRDRGETQYF.

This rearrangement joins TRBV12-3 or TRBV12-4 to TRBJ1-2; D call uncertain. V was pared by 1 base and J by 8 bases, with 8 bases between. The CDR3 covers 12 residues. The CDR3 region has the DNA TGTGCCAGCAGTTTAGATAGATTCGGCTACACCTTC. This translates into CASSLDRFGYTF.

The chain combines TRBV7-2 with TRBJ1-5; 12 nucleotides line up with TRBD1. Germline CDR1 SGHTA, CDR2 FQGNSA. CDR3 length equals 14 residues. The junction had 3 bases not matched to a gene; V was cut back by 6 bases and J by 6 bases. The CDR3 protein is CASSWDRGPQPQHF. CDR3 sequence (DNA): TGTGCCAGCAGTTGGGACAGGGGGCCTCAGCCCCAGCATTTT. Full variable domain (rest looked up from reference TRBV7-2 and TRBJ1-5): GAGVSQSPSNKVTEKGKDVELRCDPISGHTALYWYRQSLGQGLEFLIYFQGNSAPDKSGLPSDRFSAERTGGSVSTLTIQRTQQEDSAVYLCASSWDRGPQPQHFGDGTRLSIL.

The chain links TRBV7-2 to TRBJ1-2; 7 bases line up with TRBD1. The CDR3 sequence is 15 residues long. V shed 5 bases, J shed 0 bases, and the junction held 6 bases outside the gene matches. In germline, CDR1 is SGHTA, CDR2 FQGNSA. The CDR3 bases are TGTGCCAGCAGCCTCCGGGACAGTACTAACTATGGCTACACCTTC. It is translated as CASSLRDSTNYGYTF. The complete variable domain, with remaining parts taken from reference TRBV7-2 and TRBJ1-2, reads GAGVSQSPSNKVTEKGKDVELRCDPISGHTALYWYRQSLGQGLEFLIYFQGNSAPDKSGLPSDRFSAERTGGSVSTLTIQRTQQEDSAVYLCASSLRDSTNYGYTFGSGTRLTVV.

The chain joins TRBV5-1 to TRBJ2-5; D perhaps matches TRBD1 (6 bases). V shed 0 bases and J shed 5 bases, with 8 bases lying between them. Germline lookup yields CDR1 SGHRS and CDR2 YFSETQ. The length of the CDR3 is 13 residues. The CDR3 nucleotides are TGCGCCAGCAGCTTGGAAGGGGGTGAGACCCAGTACTTC. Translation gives CASSLEGGETQYF.

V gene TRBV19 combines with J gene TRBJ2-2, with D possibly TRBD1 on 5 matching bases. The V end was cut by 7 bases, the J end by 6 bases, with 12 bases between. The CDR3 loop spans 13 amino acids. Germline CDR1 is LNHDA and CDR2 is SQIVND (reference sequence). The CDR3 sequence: CASKAGQAGELFF. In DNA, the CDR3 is TGTGCCAGTAAAGCAGGGCAGGCCGGGGAGCTGTTTTTT.

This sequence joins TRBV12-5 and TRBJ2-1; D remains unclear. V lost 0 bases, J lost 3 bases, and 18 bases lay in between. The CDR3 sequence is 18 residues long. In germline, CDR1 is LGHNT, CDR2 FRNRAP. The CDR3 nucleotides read TGTGCTAGTGGTTTGGTAGGCACCCATAGGAGCTTCTACAATGAGCAGTTCTTC. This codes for CASGLVGTHRSFYNEQFF.

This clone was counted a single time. The CDR3 is CASSLGSYGYTF. The CDR3 DNA is TGTGCCAGCAGCTTGGGCAGCTATGGCTACACCTTC. The rearrangement uses TRBV5-6 and TRBJ1-2; D gene uncertain. Germline CDR1 SGHDT, CDR2 YYEEEE. Trimming cost V 0 bases and J 4 bases, with 4 bases left between them. The CDR3 contains 12 residues.

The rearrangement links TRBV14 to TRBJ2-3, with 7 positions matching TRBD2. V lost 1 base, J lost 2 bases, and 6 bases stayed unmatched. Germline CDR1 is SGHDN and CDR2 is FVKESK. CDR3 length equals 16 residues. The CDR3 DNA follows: TGTGCCAGCAGCCAAGTGCTCCTAGCGGCCACAGATACGCAGTATTTT. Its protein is CASSQVLLAATDTQYF.

The CDR3 region is CASSYSTGLDGYTF. DNA of the CDR3: TGTGCCAGCAGTTACTCGACAGGGTTGGATGGCTACACCTTC. The chain joins TRBV6-5 to TRBJ1-2; 7 bases fit TRBD1. J was trimmed by 6 bases and V by 0 bases; bases with no gene match: 4. This CDR3 region has 14 residues. Germline CDR1 reads MNHEY; CDR2 reads SVGAGI.

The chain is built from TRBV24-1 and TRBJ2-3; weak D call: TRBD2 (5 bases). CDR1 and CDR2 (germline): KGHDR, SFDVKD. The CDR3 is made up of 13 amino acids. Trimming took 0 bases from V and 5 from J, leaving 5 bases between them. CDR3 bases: TGTGCCACCAGTGATTTGGGAGGAGATACGCAGTATTTT. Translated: CATSDLGGDTQYF.

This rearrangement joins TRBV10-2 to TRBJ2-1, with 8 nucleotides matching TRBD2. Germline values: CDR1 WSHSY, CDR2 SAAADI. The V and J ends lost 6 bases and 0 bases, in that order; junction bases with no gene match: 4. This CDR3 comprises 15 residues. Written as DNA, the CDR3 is TGCGCCAGCAGCTTAGCGGGGAGCTCCTACAATGAGCAGTTCTTC. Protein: CASSLAGSSYNEQFF.

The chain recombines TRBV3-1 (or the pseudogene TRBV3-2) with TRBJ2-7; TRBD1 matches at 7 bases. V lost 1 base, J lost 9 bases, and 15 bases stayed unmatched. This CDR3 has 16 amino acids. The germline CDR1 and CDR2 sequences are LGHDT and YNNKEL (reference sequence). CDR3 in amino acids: CASSQGGQTLLRVQYF. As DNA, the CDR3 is TGTGCCAGCAGCCAAGGGGGACAGACACTGCTACGAGTGCAGTACTTC.

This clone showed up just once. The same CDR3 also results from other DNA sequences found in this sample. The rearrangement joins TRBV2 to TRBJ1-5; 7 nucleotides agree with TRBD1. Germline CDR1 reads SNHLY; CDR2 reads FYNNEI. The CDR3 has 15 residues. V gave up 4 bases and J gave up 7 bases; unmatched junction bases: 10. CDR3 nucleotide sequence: TGTGCCAGCAGTGCTACAGGGGTACTTAACCAGCCCCAGCATTTT. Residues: CASSATGVLNQPQHF.